These T cell receptor beta chains were read from a single sample in a study of blood T cell repertoires in COVID-19. Sequencing used immunoSEQ multiplex PCR; TCRdb keeps in-frame clones, though not all of them. The sample includes around 300,000 clones, about 89% seen only once; the top ten take approximately 5%. Sequencing input: PBMCs or T cells enriched from blood (not recorded which). These receptors were collected from a woman in her twenties or thirties who had recovered from COVID-19. Each CDR3 is given with its conserved first and last residue. The D gene is left open where the match is weak. Clone size, where shown, is once, few, many, or a class for clones that have expanded.

abundance	v_gene	j_gene	d_gene	len	CDR3aa	CDR3nt
-	TRBV5-6	TRBJ2-7	-	15	CASSLVRQGGNEQYF	TGTGCCAGCAGCTTGGTGAGACAGGGAGGCAACGAGCAGTACTTC
-	TRBV9	TRBJ1-3	TRBD1	15	CASTRTGEDGNTIYF	TGTGCCAGCACTAGGACAGGGGAGGATGGAAACACCATATATTTT
few	TRBV28	TRBJ1-5	-	16	CASREHWAAGNQPQHF	TGTGCCAGCAGGGAACATTGGGCGGCGGGAAATCAGCCCCAGCATTTT
-	TRBV5-1	TRBJ2-7	TRBD1	14	CASSLGTGGYEQYF	TGCGCCAGCAGCTTGGGGACAGGGGGCTACGAGCAGTACTTC
-	TRBV7-6	TRBJ1-5	TRBD1	17	CASSLEVGDRDDQPQHF	TGTGCCAGCAGCTTAGAGGTAGGGGACAGGGATGATCAGCCCCAGCATTTT
-	TRBV28	TRBJ1-2	-	16	CASSLIGSLPNYGYTF	TGTGCCAGCAGTTTAATTGGGAGCCTACCTAACTATGGCTACACCTTC
-	TRBV5-1	TRBJ2-2	-	14	CASSLVEFTGELFF	TGCGCCAGCAGCTTGGTGGAGTTCACCGGGGAGCTGTTTTTT
-	TRBV7-8	TRBJ2-7	TRBD1	14	CASSPRQGSYEQYF	TGTGCCAGCAGCCCCAGACAGGGATCCTACGAGCAGTACTTC
-	TRBV5-8	TRBJ1-2	-	15	CASSLRDTGLYGYTF	TGTGCCAGCAGCTTGCGGGACACCGGTCTCTATGGCTACACCTTC
-	TRBV6-5	TRBJ2-3	TRBD2	14	CASTSRGVTDTQYF	TGTGCCAGCACTTCACGGGGGGTCACAGATACGCAGTATTTT
-	TRBV30	TRBJ1-4	TRBD1	14	CAWSPGTGLQKLFF	TGTGCCTGGAGTCCTGGGACAGGTCTTCAAAAACTGTTTTTT
-	TRBV5-1	TRBJ2-2	TRBD2	19	CASSPLTSGGHRGTGELFF	TGCGCCAGCAGCCCGCTGACTAGCGGGGGGCACCGGGGTACCGGGGAGCTGTTTTTT
-	TRBV7-2	TRBJ2-1	-	16	CASSFRPGNSYNEQFF	TGTGCCAGCAGCTTTCGCCCGGGGAACTCCTACAATGAGCAGTTCTTC
-	TRBV27	TRBJ1-5	TRBD1	14	CASSPGTGGQPQHF	TGTGCCAGCAGTCCAGGGACAGGGGGTCAGCCCCAGCATTTT
-	TRBV5-1	TRBJ1-1	-	14	CASSLSRGVTEAFF	TGCGCCAGCAGTTTATCCAGGGGTGTCACTGAAGCTTTCTTT
-	TRBV7-9	TRBJ2-4	-	13	CASSLAGRDIQYF	TGTGCCAGCAGCTTAGCGGGCAGGGACATTCAGTACTTC
-	TRBV6-1	TRBJ2-5	-	12	CASSELRETQYF	TGTGCCAGCAGTGAACTCAGAGAGACCCAGTACTTC
-	TRBV15	TRBJ1-1	-	15	CATSREEEGSTEAFF	TGTGCCACCAGCAGAGAAGAGGAGGGAAGCACTGAAGCTTTCTTT
-	TRBV11-2	TRBJ1-5	-	14	CASNSGLINQPQHF	TGTGCCAGCAACTCCGGACTGATCAATCAGCCCCAGCATTTT
-	TRBV9	TRBJ1-3	TRBD1	14	CASSTGISGNTIYF	TGTGCCAGCTCGACAGGGATCTCTGGAAACACCATATATTTT
-	TRBV2	TRBJ1-6	-	16	CASSEAVSSYNSPLHF	TGTGCCAGCAGTGAAGCAGTGAGCTCCTATAATTCACCCCTCCACTTT
-	TRBV9	TRBJ1-3	-	12	CASSVHLDTIYF	TGTGCCAGCAGCGTACACTTAGACACCATATATTTT
-	TRBV5-6	TRBJ1-2	-	14	CASRKQGGDYGYTF	TGTGCCAGCAGGAAACAGGGAGGGGACTATGGCTACACCTTC
-	TRBV2	TRBJ2-2	TRBD1	14	CASRRDRDTGELFF	TGTGCCAGCAGACGGGACAGGGACACCGGGGAGCTGTTTTTT
-	TRBV6-5	TRBJ2-7	-	15	CASSRPGLESYEQYF	TGTGCCAGCAGTCGTCCGGGACTGGAGTCCTACGAGCAGTACTTC
-	TRBV9	TRBJ1-3	-	15	CASSVETGSGNTIYF	TGTGCCAGCAGCGTAGAGACAGGATCTGGAAACACCATATATTTT
-	TRBV18	TRBJ2-1	TRBD1	14	CASSPGQGHNEQFF	TGTGCCAGTTCTCCGGGACAGGGCCACAATGAGCAGTTCTTC
-	TRBV11-1	TRBJ2-5	-	14	CASSLGAVQETQYF	TGTGCCAGCAGCTTAGGGGCAGTCCAAGAGACCCAGTACTTC
-	TRBV29-1	TRBJ1-2	TRBD1	16	CSVEVPTGPERDGYTF	TGCAGCGTCGAGGTGCCGACAGGGCCCGAGAGGGATGGCTACACCTTC
-	TRBV6-2/TRBV6-3	TRBJ1-1	TRBD1	18	CASSPSWTGGFMNTEAFF	TGTGCCAGCAGTCCCTCTTGGACAGGGGGGTTTATGAACACTGAAGCTTTCTTT
-	TRBV19	TRBJ1-1	TRBD1	13	CASSTGTAGEAFF	TGTGCCAGTAGTACCGGGACAGCGGGTGAAGCTTTCTTT
-	TRBV4-1	TRBJ1-6	-	16	CASSLHPGLEESPLHF	TGCGCCAGCAGCCTTCACCCGGGGTTAGAAGAGTCACCCCTCCACTTT
-	TRBV27	TRBJ1-1	-	17	CASSLSMRGGSYTEAFF	TGTGCCAGCAGTTTATCGATGAGAGGGGGTTCCTACACTGAAGCTTTCTTT
-	TRBV4-2	TRBJ1-1	-	13	CASSGDVMAEAFF	TGTGCCAGCTCGGGGGACGTGATGGCTGAAGCTTTCTTT
-	TRBV3-1/TRBV3-2	TRBJ2-7	TRBD1	15	CASSLPGQGIYEQYF	TGTGCCAGCAGCCTGCCGGGACAGGGGATCTACGAGCAGTACTTC
-	TRBV5-1	TRBJ1-3	-	15	CASSTGGGSGNTIYF	TGCGCCAGCAGCACCGGAGGAGGCTCTGGAAACACCATATATTTT
-	TRBV3-1/TRBV3-2	TRBJ1-2	TRBD1	12	CATEQGNYGYTF	TGTGCCACCGAACAGGGGAACTATGGCTACACCTTC
-	TRBV11-2	TRBJ1-3	-	14	CASSLVTAGNTIYF	TGTGCCAGCAGCTTAGTCACTGCTGGAAACACCATATATTTT
-	TRBV6-5	TRBJ1-1	TRBD1	14	CASSDRAHYTEAFF	TGTGCCAGCTCAGACAGGGCCCATTACACTGAAGCTTTCTTT
-	TRBV30	TRBJ1-6	TRBD1	14	CAWRAGQGIAPLHF	TGTGCCTGGAGAGCGGGACAGGGCATCGCACCCCTCCACTTT
-	TRBV27	TRBJ2-1	TRBD2	18	CASSLELAGGRVYNEQFF	TGTGCCAGCAGTTTGGAACTAGCGGGGGGCCGCGTTTACAATGAGCAGTTCTTC
few	TRBV2	TRBJ1-5	-	13	CASSAETVQPQHF	TGTGCCAGCAGTGCAGAGACAGTTCAGCCCCAGCATTTT
-	TRBV29-1	TRBJ2-5	-	13	CSVPRGVEETQYF	TGCAGCGTTCCCAGGGGGGTCGAAGAGACCCAGTACTTC
-	TRBV7-2	TRBJ2-7	TRBD2	18	CASSLASSGGAHTYEQYF	TGTGCCAGCAGCTTAGCGTCCAGCGGGGGGGCCCATACTTACGAGCAGTACTTC
-	TRBV12-3/TRBV12-4	TRBJ1-1	-	12	CASSHSNTEAFF	TGTGCCAGCAGCCACAGTAACACTGAAGCTTTCTTT
-	TRBV28	TRBJ1-5	TRBD1	15	CASSPDDRGNQPQHF	TGTGCCAGCAGCCCCGACGACAGGGGCAATCAGCCCCAGCATTTT
once	TRBV7-2	TRBJ1-2	-	17	CASSLVFGGRALYGYTF	TGTGCCAGCAGCTTAGTTTTTGGGGGCAGGGCACTCTATGGCTACACCTTC
-	TRBV7-9	TRBJ1-6	TRBD1	13	CASSRGQGPPLHF	TGTGCCAGCAGCAGGGGACAGGGTCCACCCCTCCACTTT